The 27 T cell receptor beta chains given below trace back to one sample, sequenced in a study of blood T cells in healthy people across ages. Alongside a J-beta primer mix, a sample-barcoded 5' primer served in a second PCR lasting roughly 6 to 12 cycles. MiXCR was run by TCRdb on the 5' RACE reads, yielding one entry per CDR3 protein. Of about 680,000 distinct CDR3 sequences in the sample, around 48% were seen once. Sequencing was carried out using blood. These TCRs come from a woman in her sixties in good health.

The table lists this clonotype with a few counts. The gene calls are TRBV9 and TRBJ2-7, with D tentatively TRBD2 (6 bases). V was pared by 2 bases and J by 5 bases, with 17 bases between. CDR3 length: 15 residues. Germline CDR1 SGDLS, CDR2 YYNGEE. CDR3 loop: CASSVRGGAFDEQYF. CDR3 DNA sequence: TGTGCCAGCAGCGTCAGAGGCGGGGCGTTCGACGAGCAGTACTTC.

This clonotype was detected only a few times. This chain connects TRBV5-6 to TRBJ2-7; 9 nucleotides line up with TRBD1. Germline values: CDR1 SGHDT, CDR2 YYEEEE. This CDR3 region has 15 residues. Germline trimming cut 4 bases from V and 3 bases from J; bases unmatched to any gene: 8. CDR3 in amino acids: CASSTGTGRIYEQYF. DNA of the CDR3: TGTGCCAGCAGCACGGGGACAGGGAGGATCTACGAGCAGTACTTC.

Many counts were recorded for this clonotype. A junction end diverges from the germline sequence, so it may reflect a read error. This rearrangement joins TRBV5-1 to TRBJ2-3; the D is unclear. The CDR3 runs 13 residues. Germline values: CDR1 SGHRS, CDR2 YFSETQ. In DNA, the CDR3 is TGTGCCAGCAGTCCAACCAGCACAGATACGCAGTATTTT. Residues: CASSPTSTDTQYF. The full variable domain, completed using reference TRBV5-1 and TRBJ2-3, is KAGVTQTPRYLIKTRGQQVTLSCSPISGHRSVSWYQQTPGQGLQFLFEYFSETQRNKGNFPGRFSGRQFSNSRSEMNVSTLELGDSALYLCASSPTSTDTQYFGPGTRLTVL.

On this clonotype itself: A single base separates this from a much larger clone, so it may be a read error. This chain connects TRBV30 to TRBJ2-5, with TRBD2 as a possible D gene (5 bases). The tail of the sequence fits TRBJ2-7 better, so the J call may be wrong. This CDR3 has 11 amino acids. The germline V gene has CDR1 GTSNPN and CDR2 SVGIG (reference sequence). The CDR3: CAWDGINEQYF. CDR3 bases: TGTGCCTGGGACGGGATCAACGAGCAGTACTTC.

This clonotype was observed many times. The CDR3 protein is CASSYSGLSGETQYF. The CDR3 DNA follows: TGTGCCAGCAGTTACTCAGGCCTCTCTGGAGAGACCCAGTACTTC. The chain uses TRBV6-2 or TRBV6-3 and TRBJ2-5; unclear D gene. Looked up from germline, CDR1 is MNHEY and CDR2 is SVGEGT. CDR3 length: 15 residues. V was clipped by 0 bases and J by 4 bases, with 12 bases between them.

V is TRBV4-1 and J is TRBJ1-4, with 7 bases fitting TRBD1. Losses at the gene ends were 2 bases for V and 6 bases for J; bases not matched to a gene: 9. The V gene's germline CDR1 is MGHRA and CDR2 YSYEKL. The CDR3 covers 16 residues. The chain's CDR3 is CASSQQGQAVDEKLFF. For the CDR3, the DNA is TGCGCCAGCAGCCAACAAGGACAGGCCGTAGATGAAAAACTGTTTTTT.

This sequence joins TRBV18 and TRBJ2-7; 9 nucleotides match TRBD1. CDR3 length: 16 amino acids. Per germline, CDR1 KGHSH and CDR2 LQKENI. Trimming at V came to 3 bases and at J to 1 base, leaving 7 bases not matched to a gene. CDR3 residues: CASSPFSGTGSYEQYF. The CDR3 DNA is TGTGCCAGCTCACCTTTCTCCGGGACAGGGTCCTACGAGCAGTACTTC.

The chain uses TRBV7-2 and TRBJ2-5, with D maybe TRBD2 (5 bases). This CDR3 is 16 amino acids long. Trimming pared 3 bases from V and 4 bases from J, leaving 18 bases between. Germline CDR1 and CDR2: SGHTA and FQGNSA. As DNA, the CDR3 is TGTGCCAGCAGCTTCCAGAGTGGGAGTTCCCGAGAGACCCAGTACTTC. This codes for CASSFQSGSSRETQYF.

The rearrangement links TRBV20-1 to TRBJ2-7; TRBD2 matches 9 bases. The CDR3 runs to 15 residues. CDR1 is DFQATT, CDR2 SNEGSKA, per germline (reference sequence). V gave up 5 bases and J gave up 6 bases; unmatched junction bases: 14. CDR3 sequence (DNA): TGCAGTGCTCCCCGGACTAGCGTAGTAGTCTCCGAGCAGTACTTC. It encodes CSAPRTSVVVSEQYF.

The sample holds a few counts of this clonotype. This rearrangement joins TRBV15 to TRBJ2-6; tentative D call: TRBD2 (5 bases). Germline CDR1 is LNHNV and CDR2 is YYDKDF (reference sequence). Between the trimmed V and J ends, which lost 3 bases and 1 base, there was a span of 7 bases. This CDR3 spans 15 amino acids. The CDR3 DNA sequence: TGTGCCACCAGCAGTGAGGGATCTGGGGCCAACGTCCTGACTTTC. It encodes CATSSEGSGANVLTF.

The chain joins TRBV2 to TRBJ1-2, with D uncertain. Germline CDR1 SNHLY, CDR2 FYNNEI. Between the trimmed V and J ends, which lost 3 bases and 8 bases, there was a span of 16 bases. CDR3 length: 14 residues. CDR3 amino acids: CASSEESTQRGYTF. The DNA for the CDR3 is TGTGCCAGCAGTGAGGAGAGCACGCAAAGGGGCTACACCTTC.

The rearrangement uses TRBV24-1 and TRBJ2-5; 8 positions agree with TRBD1. With V trimmed by 5 bases and J by 4 bases, 5 bases remained unmatched. This CDR3 contains 14 residues. Germline V gene lookup returns CDR1 KGHDR and CDR2 SFDVKD. CDR3 sequence reads: CATSVGQGRETQYF. The CDR3 DNA is TGTGCCACCAGTGTTGGACAGGGAAGAGAGACCCAGTACTTC.

This sequence joins TRBV7-8 and TRBJ1-4; possibly TRBD1 for D (5 bases). V shed 0 bases and J shed 7 bases, with 15 bases lying between them. This CDR3 is 16 amino acids long. CDR1 is SGHVS and CDR2 is FQNEAQ in the germline V gene. This CDR3 is CASSLALGAGSEKLFF. CDR3 coding DNA: TGTGCCAGCAGCTTAGCGCTCGGGGCGGGGTCTGAAAAACTGTTTTTT.

The gene calls are TRBV3-1 and TRBJ2-7, with 8 bases fitting TRBD2. V trimming: 1 base; J trimming: 7 bases; junction bases outside the gene matches: 9. Germline CDR1 reads LGHDT; CDR2 reads YNNKEL (reference sequence). CDR3 size: 15 residues. CDR3 sequence (DNA): TGTGCCAGCAGCCAAGTAAGCGGGAGAATGAATGAGCAGTACTTC. Translated: CASSQVSGRMNEQYF.

This clonotype was counted only a few times. The chain uses TRBV29-1 and TRBJ2-3; no clear D gene. The germline CDR1 and CDR2 sequences are SQVTM and ANQGSEA. Trimming took 3 bases from V and 4 from J, leaving 5 bases between them. The CDR3 runs to 11 residues. The CDR3 nucleotides are TGCAGCGTTGACCTAGCAGATACGCAGTATTTT. It encodes CSVDLADTQYF.

This sequence joins TRBV30 and TRBJ1-3, with D possibly TRBD1 on 6 matching bases. In germline, CDR1 is GTSNPN, CDR2 SVGIG (reference sequence). The CDR3 totals 14 residues. Trimming removed 1 base at V and 3 bases at J, with 10 bases between. The CDR3 nucleotides are TGTGCCTGGAGTGGTGGGGGCGGTGGAAACACCATATATTTT. This encodes CAWSGGGGGNTIYF.

About this clonotype itself: Germline and junction disagree at one end, which may indicate a read error. The V and J genes are TRBV5-1 and TRBJ2-5, with D possibly being TRBD1 or TRBD2 (5 bases each). The germline V gene encodes CDR1 SGHRS and CDR2 YFSETQ. This CDR3 comprises 15 residues. CDR3 DNA sequence: TGCGCCAGCGGCTTCCAACCCGGGACGGCTGAGGCCCAGTACTTC. It specifies CASGFQPGTAEAQYF.

This chain uses TRBV20-1 with TRBJ2-3, with 10 nucleotides matching TRBD2. CDR1 is DFQATT and CDR2 is SNEGSKA in the germline V gene (reference sequence). V lost 6 bases to trimming and J lost 4 bases; unmatched junction nucleotides: 7. The CDR3 contains 14 residues. CDR3 DNA sequence: TGCAGTGCGGCTAGCGGGAGTAGGGCAGATACGCAGTATTTT. Amino acid sequence: CSAASGSRADTQYF.

The chain links TRBV4-3 to TRBJ2-1, with 10 bases that match TRBD1. This CDR3 contains 14 residues. Germline values: CDR1 LGHNA, CDR2 YSLEER. Unmatched junction bases numbered 5, after V lost 5 bases and J lost 7 bases. The CDR3: CASSSDRGVNEQFF. In DNA form, the CDR3 reads TGCGCCAGCAGCTCGGACAGGGGGGTGAATGAGCAGTTCTTC.

This clonotype was found many times. This chain's CDR3 is CAWSRAATNEKLFF. The CDR3 bases are TGTGCCTGGAGCAGGGCCGCAACTAATGAAAAACTGTTTTTT. The chain couples TRBV30 to TRBJ1-4; possibly TRBD1 for D (5 bases). Trimming stripped 3 bases from V and 0 bases from J, with 8 bases between. Germline V gene data show CDR1 as GTSNPN and CDR2 as SVGIG (reference sequence). The CDR3 covers 14 residues.

This clonotype occurred a few times. The chain employs TRBV2 and TRBJ2-7; D gene uncertain. The CDR3 covers 14 residues. Between the trimmed V and J ends, which lost 3 bases and 0 bases, there was a span of 9 bases. The V gene's germline CDR1 is SNHLY and CDR2 FYNNEI. The CDR3 loop reads CASSDQGDSYEQYF. CDR3 coding DNA: TGTGCCAGCAGTGATCAAGGTGACTCCTACGAGCAGTACTTC.

The table lists this clonotype with a few counts. This sequence joins TRBV27 and TRBJ2-1, with D perhaps matching TRBD1 (5 bases). The germline V gene has CDR1 MNHEY and CDR2 SMNVEV (reference sequence). The CDR3 runs to 16 residues. Trimming took 5 bases from V and 5 from J, leaving 19 bases between them. The CDR3 sequence: CASSPAGHPPNNEQFF. The DNA of the CDR3 is TGTGCCAGCAGTCCCGCAGGGCACCCACCCAACAATGAGCAGTTCTTC.

This clonotype was observed at least ten times. This chain uses TRBV20-1 with TRBJ1-5; tentatively, D is TRBD1 (5 bases). CDR1 DFQATT and CDR2 SNEGSKA come from the germline V gene (reference sequence). There are 13 residues in the CDR3. V was cut by 4 bases and J by 5 bases, with 12 bases left in between. This CDR3 reads CSANRVGDQPQHF. The CDR3, as DNA: TGCAGTGCTAACCGCGTGGGGGATCAGCCCCAGCATTTT.

This clonotype was seen a handful of times. The chain employs TRBV28 and TRBJ1-4; perhaps TRBD1 as D (5 bases). V was clipped by 2 bases and J by 5 bases, with 12 bases between them. Germline CDR1 reads MDHEN; CDR2 reads SYDVKM. The CDR3 loop spans 15 amino acids. The CDR3 sequence: CASSLEGKGNEKLFF. The CDR3, as DNA: TGTGCCAGCAGTTTAGAGGGGAAAGGGAATGAAAAACTGTTTTTT.

This chain joins TRBV5-1 and TRBJ1-1; D gene ambiguous. Trimming cost V 3 bases and J 4 bases, with 10 bases left between them. The CDR3 runs to 13 residues. CDR1 SGHRS and CDR2 YFSETQ come from the germline V gene. This CDR3 reads CASSSGWSTEAFF. CDR3 coding DNA: TGCGCCAGCAGCTCGGGTTGGAGCACTGAAGCTTTCTTT.

The chain combines TRBV27 with TRBJ2-7; possibly TRBD1 for D (6 bases). Trimming took off 4 bases at V and 2 bases at J, with 12 bases between the two ends. The CDR3 runs to 14 residues. Germline CDR1 MNHEY, CDR2 SMNVEV (reference sequence). The chain's CDR3 is CASSWTANAYEQYF. The CDR3 region has the DNA TGTGCCAGCAGTTGGACAGCAAACGCCTACGAGCAGTACTTC.

The V and J genes are TRBV24-1 and TRBJ2-7; 9 nucleotides align to TRBD1. The germline V gene has CDR1 KGHDR and CDR2 SFDVKD. There are 16 residues in the CDR3. The trim removed 2 bases at V and 1 base at J, leaving 5 bases unmatched. The CDR3 DNA reads as TGTGCCACCAGTGATTCCGGACAGGGGATTTCCTACGAGCAGTACTTC. It specifies CATSDSGQGISYEQYF.